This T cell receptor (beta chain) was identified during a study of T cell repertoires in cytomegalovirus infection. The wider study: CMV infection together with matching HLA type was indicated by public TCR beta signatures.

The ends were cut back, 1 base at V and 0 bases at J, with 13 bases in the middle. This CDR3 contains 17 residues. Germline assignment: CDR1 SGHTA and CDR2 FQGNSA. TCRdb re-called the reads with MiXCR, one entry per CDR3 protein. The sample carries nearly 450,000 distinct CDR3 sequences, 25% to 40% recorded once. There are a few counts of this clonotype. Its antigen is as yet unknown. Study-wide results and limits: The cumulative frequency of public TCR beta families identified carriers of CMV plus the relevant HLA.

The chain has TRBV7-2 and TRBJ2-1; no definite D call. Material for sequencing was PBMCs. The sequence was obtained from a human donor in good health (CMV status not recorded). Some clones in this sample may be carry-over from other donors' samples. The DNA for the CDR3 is TGTGCCAGCAGCTTAGTAGGGCCACTTTCCTCCTACAATGAGCAGTTCTTC. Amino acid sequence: CASSLVGPLSSYNEQFF.